The 8 T cell receptor beta chains presented below share a single source sample, sequenced in a study of T cell responses to AZD1222 COVID-19 vaccine. Libraries were prepared by immunoSEQ multiplex PCR; TCRdb keeps only in-frame clonotypes and omits some of them. The sample contains roughly 130,000 clones, about 91% of which appear only once. The starting material was peripheral blood, obtained on day 0 of AZD1222 vaccination. The receptors here all came from an adult in good health.

The rearrangement uses TRBV5-4 and TRBJ2-3; 13 bases are shared with TRBD2. The germline V gene has CDR1 SGHNT and CDR2 YYREEE (reference sequence). Germline trimming cut 2 bases from V and 4 bases from J; bases unmatched to any gene: 7. The CDR3 length is 17 residues. CDR3: CASSLQRLAGGADTQYF. The CDR3 DNA reads TGTGCCAGCAGCTTACAACGACTAGCGGGAGGAGCAGATACGCAGTATTTT.

This sequence joins TRBV12-3 or TRBV12-4 and TRBJ1-3; D is unresolved. This CDR3 has 13 residues. V lost 8 bases, J lost 0 bases, and 8 bases lay in between. In nucleotides, the CDR3 is TGTGCCAGCGGTCGGGACTCTGGAAACACCATATATTTT. Translating gives CASGRDSGNTIYF.

V and J are TRBV18 and TRBJ1-4; D is uncertain. V lost 2 bases, J lost 4 bases, and 11 bases lay in between. Germline loops: CDR1 KGHSH, CDR2 LQKENI. The CDR3 contains 15 residues. In nucleotides, the CDR3 is TGTGCCAGCTCACCAATCACAAGTGGTAATGAAAAACTGTTTTTT. This translates into CASSPITSGNEKLFF.

The gene calls are TRBV10-1 and TRBJ1-1; D unclear. V shed 4 bases and J shed 0 bases, with 6 bases lying between them. CDR3 size: 13 residues. Germline-derived CDR1 and CDR2 are WNHNN and SYGVQD (reference sequence). This chain's CDR3 is CASSVTLNTEAFF. CDR3 DNA sequence: TGCGCCAGCAGTGTGACGCTGAACACTGAAGCTTTCTTT.

This chain joins TRBV5-1 and TRBJ1-6, with 7 nucleotides matching TRBD1. V dropped 4 bases and J dropped 6; count of bases not matched to a gene: 4. CDR3 length: 14 amino acids. Germline lookup yields CDR1 SGHRS and CDR2 YFSETQ. CDR3 sequence: CASSPNRGNSPLHF. In nucleotides, the CDR3 is TGCGCCAGCAGCCCAAACAGGGGTAATTCACCCCTCCACTTT.

This chain uses TRBV7-3 with TRBJ1-2; D possibly corresponds to TRBD1 (5 bases). V was clipped by 4 bases and J by 7 bases, with 13 bases between them. The CDR3 loop spans 13 amino acids. Germline CDR1 is SGHTA and CDR2 is FQGTGA. The CDR3: CASSSGGSGGYTF. As DNA, the CDR3 is TGTGCCAGCAGCTCCGGGGGTTCAGGTGGCTACACCTTC.

The chain uses TRBV4-3 and TRBJ1-4; 9 positions match TRBD1. Germline-derived CDR1 and CDR2 are LGHNA and YSLEER. V shed 0 bases and J 8 bases; nucleotides not matched to a gene: 4. This CDR3 is 15 amino acids long. CDR3 nucleotides: TGCGCCAGCAGCCAAGACGGGACAGGGTTAGAAAAACTGTTTTTT. It encodes CASSQDGTGLEKLFF.

As DNA, the CDR3 is TGTGCCAGCAGCGTTTCACCGGGACTAGGGGGGGACGAGCAGTACTTC. Translating gives CASSVSPGLGGDEQYF. The rearrangement uses TRBV9 and TRBJ2-7, with TRBD2 identical over 8 bases. This CDR3 has 16 residues. CDR1 is SGDLS, CDR2 YYNGEE, per germline. Trimming at V came to 2 bases and at J to 5 bases, leaving 12 bases not matched to a gene.